The clone carrying this T cell receptor (beta chain) appeared a few times. Its target is unknown. This record belongs to a study of T-cell memory formation after mild COVID-19. Whole-study context: Each donor largely had its own TCR clusters.

Trimming stripped 2 bases from V and 2 bases from J, with 7 bases between. This CDR3 spans 13 amino acids. The germline gives CDR1 MNHEY, CDR2 SVGEGT. Study-level results: Within pre-infection memory, some responding clones were found, suggesting cross-reactive memory joined. Later expanders leaned CD4+, whereas day 15 to 85 contracting clones were balanced CD4/CD8. Nothing showed for sure that second-wave clones peaking on day 37 were SARS-CoV-2 specific.

Each CDR3 protein gets one entry after TCRdb re-called the 5' RACE reads with MiXCR. The repertoire includes under 250,000 distinct CDR3 sequences, 9.4% of them detected once, and 20% to 25% sits in the top ten. This sequence joins TRBV6-2 or TRBV6-3 and TRBJ2-7; D may be TRBD1 (5 bases). Material for sequencing was PBMCs or a T cell subset sorted from them (not recorded which). This TCR derives from a man younger than 30 who had mild COVID-19 (a few samples of this study predate the infection). Cell type and time point are not known. CDR3 sequence: CASSYGAAYEQYF. The DNA of the CDR3 is TGTGCCAGCAGTTACGGGGCAGCCTACGAGCAGTACTTC.